The 13 T cell receptor beta chains below were found in one sample sequenced in a study of blood T cell repertoires in COVID-19. TCRdb's copy holds only in-frame clones and misses some; the assay was immunoSEQ multiplex PCR. The table has about 39,000 clones, over 75% seen once; the top ten hold over 8.5%. Input material: peripheral blood. All receptors come from a human donor in a cohort sampled during active COVID-19.

This clone came up a few times. The chain is built from TRBV7-6 and TRBJ1-3; weak D call: TRBD1 (6 bases). Deletions cut 5 bases from V and 1 base from J, with 15 bases between. The CDR3 is 16 residues long. Germline loops: CDR1 SGHVS, CDR2 FNYEAQ. The CDR3 spells CASSPNRVGSGNTIYF. DNA of the CDR3: TGTGCCAGCAGCCCGAACAGGGTTGGTTCTGGAAACACCATATATTTT.

The chain has TRBV6-4 and TRBJ2-1, with 8 bases that match TRBD1. This CDR3 contains 13 residues. Looked up from germline, CDR1 is MRHNA and CDR2 is SNTAGT. J lost 6 bases, V lost 6 bases, and 4 bases had no gene match. The CDR3 nucleotides read TGTGCCAGCAGCGACGGGACAGGCAATGAGCAGTTCTTC. Amino acids: CASSDGTGNEQFF.

The chain carries TRBV2 and TRBJ2-7; TRBD2 aligns across 13 bases. Germline CDR1 and CDR2: SNHLY and FYNNEI. J gave up 9 bases and V 7 bases, and 6 bases lay outside the gene matches. This CDR3 is built from 13 residues. The CDR3 reads CASIGTSGKGQYF. CDR3 sequence (DNA): TGTGCCAGCATTGGGACTAGCGGGAAGGGGCAGTACTTC.

The chain links TRBV18 to TRBJ1-2; the match to TRBD1 covers 7 bases. Germline CDR1 is KGHSH and CDR2 is LQKENI. This CDR3 is built from 14 residues. V lost 5 bases and J lost 14; bases outside the gene matches: 17. CDR3 DNA sequence: TGTGCCAGCTCATTCACCGGGACAGCCGTGGTTAATACCTTC. Amino acid sequence: CASSFTGTAVVNTF.

By proportion, this clone is large. V and J are TRBV6-2 or TRBV6-3 and TRBJ1-1; possible D gene TRBD1, 6 bases. Looked up from germline, CDR1 is MNHEY and CDR2 is SVGEGT. V lost 0 bases to trimming and J lost 4 bases, with 15 bases between them. The CDR3 is made up of 16 amino acids. The DNA for the CDR3 is TGTGCCAGCAGTTACTCGAAAGGTAACAGGGCCACTGAAGCTTTCTTT. This codes for CASSYSKGNRATEAFF.

The chain has TRBV29-1 and TRBJ2-1; weak D call: TRBD1 (6 bases). The CDR3 is 14 amino acids. Germline CDR1 and CDR2: SQVTM and ANQGSEA. V dropped 4 bases and J dropped 4 bases, with 14 bases sitting between them. The CDR3 region is CSVGSGVVYNEQFF. In DNA form, the CDR3 reads TGCAGCGTTGGCTCAGGGGTTGTATACAATGAGCAGTTCTTC.

The rearrangement links TRBV19 to TRBJ1-5, with TRBD1 matching 9 bases. V dropped 2 bases and J dropped 0; count of bases not matched to a gene: 2. This CDR3 region has 16 residues. CDR1 is LNHDA, CDR2 SQIVND, per germline (reference sequence). CDR3: CASSIRTGASNQPQHF. The CDR3 DNA follows: TGTGCCAGTAGTATAAGGACAGGGGCTAGCAATCAGCCCCAGCATTTT.

The chain employs TRBV5-1 and TRBJ2-7; D is uncertain. V was trimmed by 1 base and J by 1 base, leaving 9 bases between them. Looked up from germline, CDR1 is SGHRS and CDR2 is YFSETQ. CDR3 length: 14 amino acids. CDR3 coding DNA: TGCGCCAGCAGCTTGAACAGTTGGTCCTACGAGCAGTACTTC. This codes for CASSLNSWSYEQYF.

The rearrangement joins TRBV7-8 to TRBJ2-2, with 11 bases fitting TRBD2. Looked up from germline, CDR1 is SGHVS and CDR2 is FQNEAQ. V lost 3 bases and J lost 4; bases outside the gene matches: 1. CDR3 length: 15 residues. The CDR3, as DNA: TGTGCCAGCAGCTTTAGCGGGGGGGCCACCGGGGAGCTGTTTTTT. Translation: CASSFSGGATGELFF.

V is TRBV18 and J is TRBJ1-3; D is uncertain. This CDR3 spans 16 amino acids. Germline lookup yields CDR1 KGHSH and CDR2 LQKENI. V lost 2 bases and J lost 0, with 11 bases in between. The CDR3 spells CASSPGQTASGNTIYF. The DNA of the CDR3 is TGTGCCAGCTCACCAGGGCAGACCGCCTCTGGAAACACCATATATTTT.

V usage is TRBV10-2 and J usage is TRBJ2-7, with 7 bases identical to TRBD1. This CDR3 comprises 17 residues. Germline loops: CDR1 WSHSY, CDR2 SAAADI. With V trimmed by 2 bases and J by 0 bases, 10 bases remained unmatched. CDR3 DNA: TGCGCCAGCAGTGAGAAGGGGGCCTACTCCGGCTCCTACGAGCAGTACTTC. It is translated as CASSEKGAYSGSYEQYF.

This rearrangement joins TRBV2 to TRBJ1-6; TRBD1 matches at 7 bases. With V trimmed by 7 bases and J by 7 bases, 7 bases remained unmatched. This CDR3 spans 14 amino acids. Looked up from germline, CDR1 is SNHLY and CDR2 is FYNNEI. The CDR3 sequence is CASTNRGPNSPLHF. The CDR3 DNA is TGTGCCAGCACTAACAGGGGCCCCAATTCACCCCTCCACTTT.

This rearrangement joins TRBV9 to TRBJ1-2; TRBD1 might be the D (6 bases). The CDR3 covers 15 residues. V gave up 4 bases and J gave up 3 bases, with 16 bases separating them. CDR1 and CDR2 (germline): SGDLS, YYNGEE. CDR3 nucleotide sequence: TGTGCCAGCAGCCCGACGCGGACAGACGACTATGGCTACACCTTC. This gives the protein CASSPTRTDDYGYTF.